The 30 T cell receptor beta chains reported below all come from one sample, sequenced in a study of T-cell reconstitution after alpha-beta-depleted transplantation in children. Unique molecular identifiers were built into the TCRbeta library. TCRdb re-analysed the PCR reads in MiXCR, keeping a single row per CDR3 protein. The sample includes hundreds of thousands of distinct CDR3 sequences, roughly 10% of them seen just once. Here the sequenced sample was PBMCs from the stem cell graft donor, taken from the stem cell graft. These receptors were taken from a human donor who donated a stem cell graft to a child with acute myeloid leukemia.

This chain joins TRBV9 and TRBJ2-2; D gene uncertain. Trimming removed 4 bases from V and 3 bases from J, with 16 bases in between. This CDR3 has 16 residues. CDR1 is SGDLS and CDR2 is YYNGEE in the germline V gene. CDR3 in DNA: TGTGCCAGCAGCCAGACCTACCGCGTGTACACCGGGGAGCTGTTTTTT. Its protein product is CASSQTYRVYTGELFF.

This clonotype was counted many times. The chain has TRBV7-9 and TRBJ2-1; D gene ambiguous. Per the germline V gene, CDR1 is SEHNR and CDR2 is FQNEAQ (reference sequence). Trimming shortened V by 4 bases and J by 6 bases, and 22 bases separated the two germline ends. The CDR3 has 17 amino acids. CDR3 in amino acids: CASSSSPSGDLRNEQFF. For the CDR3, the DNA is TGTGCCAGCAGCTCCTCCCCTAGTGGAGACCTTCGCAATGAGCAGTTCTTC.

This chain connects TRBV20-1 to TRBJ2-6; D gene unclear. Trimming removed 4 bases at V and 0 bases at J, with 7 bases between. The germline V gene encodes CDR1 DFQATT and CDR2 SNEGSKA (reference sequence). CDR3 length: 14 residues. CDR3 sequence reads: CSAKLHSGANVLTF. CDR3 DNA sequence: TGCAGTGCTAAGTTGCACTCTGGGGCCAACGTCCTGACTTTC.

Only one count was recorded for this clonotype. A read error may produce the germline difference seen at one junction end. The rearrangement joins TRBV6-2 or TRBV6-3 to TRBJ2-7, with D possibly being TRBD2 (5 bases). Germline values: CDR1 MNHEY, CDR2 SVGEGT. The length of the CDR3 is 14 residues. The CDR3 DNA is TGTGCCGGCAGTTACTTTAGCGCCTCCTACGAGCAGTACTTC. Translated: CAGSYFSASYEQYF.

This clonotype was detected a few times. The gene calls are TRBV29-1 and TRBJ2-5; D is unclear. V dropped 5 bases and J dropped 5 bases, with 9 bases sitting between them. The germline CDR1 and CDR2 sequences are SQVTM and ANQGSEA. The CDR3 extends over 11 amino acids. CDR3 DNA: TGCAGCGTTCGTGTAGGGGAGACCCAGTACTTC. Protein sequence: CSVRVGETQYF.

This clonotype showed up many times. V usage is TRBV15 and J usage is TRBJ2-1; perhaps TRBD2 as D (6 bases). The length of the CDR3 is 16 residues. The germline V and J ends were trimmed by 3 bases and 7 bases, with 19 bases remaining between them. CDR1 and CDR2 from the germline V gene are LNHNV and YYDKDF (reference sequence). In nucleotides, the CDR3 is TGTGCCACCAGCAGGGCCGGTAGCGGAGAGAAGAATGAGCAGTTCTTC. It specifies CATSRAGSGEKNEQFF.

This clonotype was recorded at least ten times. The chain employs TRBV7-2 and TRBJ2-7, with unresolved D. Germline V lookup: CDR1 SGHTA, CDR2 FQGNSA. Trimming took 5 bases from V and 1 from J, leaving 12 bases between them. This CDR3 spans 14 amino acids. As DNA, the CDR3 is TGTGCCAGCAGCCCGATGGGGTTTTCCTACGAGCAGTACTTC. As protein: CASSPMGFSYEQYF.

This clonotype occurred many times. The rearrangement uses TRBV10-3 and TRBJ2-7, with TRBD1 matching 10 bases. The germline CDR1 and CDR2 sequences are ENHRY and SYGVKD. V lost 5 bases, J lost 6 bases, and 7 bases stayed unmatched. The CDR3 is made up of 14 amino acids. The CDR3 region is CAISQGTGDFEQYF. As DNA, the CDR3 is TGTGCCATCAGTCAAGGGACAGGGGACTTCGAGCAGTACTTC.

The sample holds a few counts of this clonotype. The chain couples TRBV7-2 to TRBJ2-2; TRBD1 might be the D (5 bases). The V gene's germline CDR1 is SGHTA and CDR2 FQGNSA. V gave up 8 bases and J gave up 4 bases, with 8 bases separating them. The CDR3 has 12 amino acids. CDR3 sequence: CASRTTTGELFF. In nucleotides, the CDR3 is TGTGCCAGCCGGACAACCACCGGGGAGCTGTTTTTT.

This clonotype appeared many times. The V call is TRBV12-3 or TRBV12-4, the J call TRBJ2-7, with a tentative D call TRBD1 (5 bases). The germline V and J ends were trimmed by 2 bases and 6 bases, with 14 bases remaining between them. The CDR3 runs 14 residues. The CDR3, as DNA: TGTGCCAGCAGTTTAAGGGGTCTAGTACCCGAGCAGTACTTC. It encodes CASSLRGLVPEQYF.

This clonotype was found a few times. J is TRBJ2-1 and V is TRBV12-3 or TRBV12-4, with a tentative D call TRBD2 (6 bases). V lost 2 bases and J 3 bases, leaving 8 bases between the germline ends. The CDR3 sequence is 14 residues long. The CDR3 region is CASSLNGGYNEQFF. Here the CDR3 DNA reads TGTGCCAGCAGTTTAAACGGGGGCTACAATGAGCAGTTCTTC.

Only a few counts were recorded for this clonotype. The chain has TRBV12-3 or TRBV12-4 and TRBJ2-3, with a tentative D call TRBD1 (6 bases). The CDR3 extends over 14 amino acids. V gave up 2 bases and J gave up 4 bases, with 10 bases separating them. The CDR3 loop reads CASSLRKGADTQYF. For the CDR3, the DNA is TGTGCCAGCAGTTTACGGAAGGGGGCAGATACGCAGTATTTT.

The chain links TRBV4-1 to TRBJ2-1; D ambiguous. V lost 0 bases and J 12 bases, leaving 6 bases between the germline ends. From germline, CDR1 is MGHRA and CDR2 YSYEKL. There are 11 residues in the CDR3. This CDR3 reads CASSQDRSQFF. CDR3 coding DNA: TGCGCCAGCAGCCAAGATCGGTCGCAGTTCTTC.

This clonotype was recorded a few times. V and J are TRBV29-1 and TRBJ2-1, with 10 bases lining up with TRBD2. V was pared by 5 bases and J by 7 bases, with 14 bases of the junction left unmatched. CDR1 is SQVTM and CDR2 is ANQGSEA in the germline V gene. The CDR3 runs to 16 residues. The CDR3 DNA follows: TGCAGCGTTCAAAAAGGACTAGCGGAAACTCAAAATGAGCAGTTCTTC. Its translation is CSVQKGLAETQNEQFF.

The chain links TRBV7-3 to TRBJ2-1, with 10 nucleotides matching TRBD2. The CDR3 length is 13 residues. Germline trimming cut 11 bases from V and 6 bases from J; bases unmatched to any gene: 7. Germline CDR1 and CDR2: SGHTA and FQGTGA. The CDR3 DNA follows: TGTGCCTCTAGCGGGAGTGGGCGCAATGAGCAGTTCTTC. This sequence encodes CASSGSGRNEQFF.

The V and J genes are TRBV10-2 and TRBJ2-7; TRBD1 is a possible D gene (6 bases). The V end lost 8 bases, the J end lost 3 bases, and 11 bases lay between the germline ends. Germline V lookup: CDR1 WSHSY, CDR2 SAAADI. The CDR3 contains 12 residues. The CDR3: CASAGQSYEQYF. CDR3 bases: TGCGCCAGCGCAGGACAGAGCTACGAGCAGTACTTC.

There are a few counts of this clonotype. The chain joins TRBV20-1 to TRBJ2-2; D might be TRBD2 (5 bases). CDR1 is DFQATT and CDR2 is SNEGSKA in the germline V gene (reference sequence). CDR3 length: 14 amino acids. V shed 6 bases and J shed 4 bases, with 15 bases lying between them. The CDR3 DNA sequence: TGCAGTGCAAGGCTAGGAGGTGGCACCGGGGAGCTGTTTTTT. Its protein product is CSARLGGGTGELFF.

This rearrangement joins TRBV25-1 to TRBJ2-1; perhaps D is TRBD1 or TRBD2 (5 bases each). The CDR3 loop spans 12 amino acids. Germline lookup yields CDR1 MGHDK and CDR2 SYGVNS. Trimming pared 7 bases from V and 10 bases from J, leaving 14 bases between. The CDR3 loop reads CASKEGTGEQFF. The CDR3 DNA sequence: TGTGCCAGCAAAGAAGGGACGGGGGAGCAGTTCTTC.

This clonotype was counted ten times or more. Compared with germline, one end of the junction differs, possibly owing to a read error. J is TRBJ2-1 and V is TRBV20-1; either TRBD1 or TRBD2 may fit D (5 bases each). The CDR3 covers 16 residues. Germline CDR1 and CDR2: DFQATT and SNEGSKA (reference sequence). CDR3 residues: CSARVGQGREYNQQFF. Here the CDR3 DNA reads TGCAGTGCTAGAGTAGGTCAGGGAAGGGAGTACAATCAGCAGTTCTTC.

A few counts support this clonotype. The chain uses TRBV6-6 and TRBJ2-5; D unresolved. The CDR3 spans 13 residues. V was clipped by 7 bases and J by 3 bases, with 12 bases between them. Germline V gene sequence: CDR1 MNHNY, CDR2 SVGAGI (reference sequence). This chain's CDR3 is CASTRTLEETQYF. CDR3 DNA sequence: TGTGCCAGCACCCGAACCCTCGAAGAGACCCAGTACTTC.

To note about this clonotype: The junction departs from germline at one end; a sequencing error may be responsible. CDR3 residues: CTICRPKRTGGGHTEAFF. The CDR3 DNA is TGTACCATCTGCCGACCCAAACGGACAGGGGGCGGGCACACTGAAGCTTTCTTT. The chain is built from TRBV10-3 and TRBJ1-1; 11 positions agree with TRBD1. The CDR3 spans 18 residues. Germline loops: CDR1 ENHRY, CDR2 SYGVKD.

This clonotype occurred a few times. The J gene is TRBJ1-1, the V gene TRBV4-3; D remains ambiguous. The CDR3 totals 14 residues. The V gene lost 0 bases and the J gene lost 2 bases, with 7 bases spanning the gap. Germline values: CDR1 LGHNA, CDR2 YSLEER. CDR3 nucleotides: TGCGCCAGCAGCCAAGAAGGCTTCAACACTGAAGCTTTCTTT. Protein sequence: CASSQEGFNTEAFF.

There are a few counts of this clonotype. This chain connects TRBV6-1 to TRBJ1-3; TRBD1 might be the D (5 bases). Trimming removed 6 bases at V and 0 bases at J, with 12 bases between. The germline gives CDR1 MNHNS, CDR2 SASEGT. This CDR3 is built from 15 residues. CDR3 DNA sequence: TGTGCCAGCAGGGCGGGGGTGATCTCTGGAAACACCATATATTTT. Its translation: CASRAGVISGNTIYF.

In this sample, this clonotype turned up a few times. This chain links TRBV29-1 with TRBJ2-3; 11 bases fit TRBD2. V dropped 7 bases and J dropped 0; count of bases not matched to a gene: 3. Germline CDR1 SQVTM, CDR2 ANQGSEA. The CDR3 consists of 14 residues. CDR3 in amino acids: CSATSGTSTDTQYF. CDR3 nucleotide sequence: TGCAGCGCGACTAGCGGGACTAGCACAGATACGCAGTATTTT.

This clonotype was counted at least ten times. The rearrangement uses TRBV5-1 and TRBJ1-5; D call uncertain. This CDR3 contains 13 residues. V dropped 3 bases and J dropped 3 bases, with 7 bases sitting between them. Germline CDR1 and CDR2: SGHRS and YFSETQ. CDR3 in DNA: TGCGCCAGCAGCTATAGGGACAATCAGCCCCAGCATTTT. As protein: CASSYRDNQPQHF.

This clonotype was picked up many times. The chain couples TRBV29-1 to TRBJ2-7; TRBD1 is a possible D gene (5 bases). V was shortened by 5 bases and J by 6 bases, with 14 bases between the two germline ends. This CDR3 region has 12 residues. Germline assignment: CDR1 SQVTM and CDR2 ANQGSEA. For the CDR3, the DNA is TGCAGCGTTTGGGGCCTCGTTAGCGAGCAGTACTTC. Translating gives CSVWGLVSEQYF.

This clonotype showed up many times. The rearrangement links TRBV24-1 to TRBJ2-1, with TRBD2 identical over 7 bases. J was trimmed by 2 bases and V by 6 bases; bases with no gene match: 0. The CDR3 has 13 residues. Per germline, CDR1 KGHDR and CDR2 SFDVKD. CDR3 amino acids: CATSSGTYNEQFF. For the CDR3, the DNA is TGTGCCACCAGTAGCGGGACCTACAATGAGCAGTTCTTC.

This clonotype was detected only a few times. This chain connects TRBV6-2 or TRBV6-3 to TRBJ2-1; the D gene is possibly TRBD2 (6 bases). With 7 bases removed from V and 1 base from J, the gap between germline ends came to 11 bases. Germline V gene lookup returns CDR1 MNHEY and CDR2 SVGEGT. CDR3 size: 14 residues. CDR3 in DNA: TGTGCCAGCAATGAGGGAGGATCCTACAATGAGCAGTTCTTC. The encoded protein is CASNEGGSYNEQFF.

The rearrangement uses TRBV5-1 and TRBJ2-7, with D unclear. This CDR3 spans 14 amino acids. Germline V gene sequence: CDR1 SGHRS, CDR2 YFSETQ. With 1 base removed from V and 5 bases from J, the gap between germline ends came to 13 bases. This chain's CDR3 is CASSLYDPRDEQYF. DNA of the CDR3: TGCGCCAGCAGCTTGTACGACCCCCGAGACGAGCAGTACTTC.

This clonotype turned up a few times. CDR3 in amino acids: CASSVTAEQGLRGYTF. The DNA for the CDR3 is TGTGCCAGCAGCGTTACGGCGGAACAGGGGCTAAGAGGCTACACCTTC. V usage is TRBV28 and J usage is TRBJ1-2; 7 bases agree with TRBD1. V gave up 6 bases and J gave up 8 bases; unmatched junction bases: 18. The CDR3 is made up of 16 amino acids. The germline V gene encodes CDR1 MDHEN and CDR2 SYDVKM.